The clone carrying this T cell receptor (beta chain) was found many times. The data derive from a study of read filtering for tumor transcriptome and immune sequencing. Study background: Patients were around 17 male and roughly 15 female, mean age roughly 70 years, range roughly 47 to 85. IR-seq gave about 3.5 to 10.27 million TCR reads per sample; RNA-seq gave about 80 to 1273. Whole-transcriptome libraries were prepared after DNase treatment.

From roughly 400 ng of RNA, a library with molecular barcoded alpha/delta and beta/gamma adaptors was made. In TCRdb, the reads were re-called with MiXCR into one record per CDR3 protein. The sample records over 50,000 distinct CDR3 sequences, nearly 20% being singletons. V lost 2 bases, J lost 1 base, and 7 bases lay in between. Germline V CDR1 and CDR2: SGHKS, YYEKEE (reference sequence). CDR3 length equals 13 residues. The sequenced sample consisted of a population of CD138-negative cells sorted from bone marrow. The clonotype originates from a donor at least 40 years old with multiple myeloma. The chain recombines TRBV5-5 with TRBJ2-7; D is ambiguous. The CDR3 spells CASSFLGSYEQYF. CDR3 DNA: TGTGCCAGCAGCTTCTTAGGGTCCTACGAGCAGTACTTC.